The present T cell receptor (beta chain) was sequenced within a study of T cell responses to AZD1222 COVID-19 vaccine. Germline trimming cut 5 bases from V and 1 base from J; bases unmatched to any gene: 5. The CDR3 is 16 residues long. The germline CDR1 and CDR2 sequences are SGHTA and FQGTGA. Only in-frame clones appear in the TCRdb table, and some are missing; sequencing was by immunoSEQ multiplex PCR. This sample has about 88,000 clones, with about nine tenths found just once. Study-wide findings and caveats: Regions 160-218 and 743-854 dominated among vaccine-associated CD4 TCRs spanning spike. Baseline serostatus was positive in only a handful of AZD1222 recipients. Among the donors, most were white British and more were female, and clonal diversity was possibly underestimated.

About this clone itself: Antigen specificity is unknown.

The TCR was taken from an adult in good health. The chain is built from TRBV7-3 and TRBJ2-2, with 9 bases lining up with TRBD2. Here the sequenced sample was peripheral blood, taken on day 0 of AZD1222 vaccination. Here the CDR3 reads CASSHPTSGNTGELFF. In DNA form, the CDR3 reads TGTGCCAGCAGCCACCCGACTAGCGGGAACACCGGGGAGCTGTTTTTT.